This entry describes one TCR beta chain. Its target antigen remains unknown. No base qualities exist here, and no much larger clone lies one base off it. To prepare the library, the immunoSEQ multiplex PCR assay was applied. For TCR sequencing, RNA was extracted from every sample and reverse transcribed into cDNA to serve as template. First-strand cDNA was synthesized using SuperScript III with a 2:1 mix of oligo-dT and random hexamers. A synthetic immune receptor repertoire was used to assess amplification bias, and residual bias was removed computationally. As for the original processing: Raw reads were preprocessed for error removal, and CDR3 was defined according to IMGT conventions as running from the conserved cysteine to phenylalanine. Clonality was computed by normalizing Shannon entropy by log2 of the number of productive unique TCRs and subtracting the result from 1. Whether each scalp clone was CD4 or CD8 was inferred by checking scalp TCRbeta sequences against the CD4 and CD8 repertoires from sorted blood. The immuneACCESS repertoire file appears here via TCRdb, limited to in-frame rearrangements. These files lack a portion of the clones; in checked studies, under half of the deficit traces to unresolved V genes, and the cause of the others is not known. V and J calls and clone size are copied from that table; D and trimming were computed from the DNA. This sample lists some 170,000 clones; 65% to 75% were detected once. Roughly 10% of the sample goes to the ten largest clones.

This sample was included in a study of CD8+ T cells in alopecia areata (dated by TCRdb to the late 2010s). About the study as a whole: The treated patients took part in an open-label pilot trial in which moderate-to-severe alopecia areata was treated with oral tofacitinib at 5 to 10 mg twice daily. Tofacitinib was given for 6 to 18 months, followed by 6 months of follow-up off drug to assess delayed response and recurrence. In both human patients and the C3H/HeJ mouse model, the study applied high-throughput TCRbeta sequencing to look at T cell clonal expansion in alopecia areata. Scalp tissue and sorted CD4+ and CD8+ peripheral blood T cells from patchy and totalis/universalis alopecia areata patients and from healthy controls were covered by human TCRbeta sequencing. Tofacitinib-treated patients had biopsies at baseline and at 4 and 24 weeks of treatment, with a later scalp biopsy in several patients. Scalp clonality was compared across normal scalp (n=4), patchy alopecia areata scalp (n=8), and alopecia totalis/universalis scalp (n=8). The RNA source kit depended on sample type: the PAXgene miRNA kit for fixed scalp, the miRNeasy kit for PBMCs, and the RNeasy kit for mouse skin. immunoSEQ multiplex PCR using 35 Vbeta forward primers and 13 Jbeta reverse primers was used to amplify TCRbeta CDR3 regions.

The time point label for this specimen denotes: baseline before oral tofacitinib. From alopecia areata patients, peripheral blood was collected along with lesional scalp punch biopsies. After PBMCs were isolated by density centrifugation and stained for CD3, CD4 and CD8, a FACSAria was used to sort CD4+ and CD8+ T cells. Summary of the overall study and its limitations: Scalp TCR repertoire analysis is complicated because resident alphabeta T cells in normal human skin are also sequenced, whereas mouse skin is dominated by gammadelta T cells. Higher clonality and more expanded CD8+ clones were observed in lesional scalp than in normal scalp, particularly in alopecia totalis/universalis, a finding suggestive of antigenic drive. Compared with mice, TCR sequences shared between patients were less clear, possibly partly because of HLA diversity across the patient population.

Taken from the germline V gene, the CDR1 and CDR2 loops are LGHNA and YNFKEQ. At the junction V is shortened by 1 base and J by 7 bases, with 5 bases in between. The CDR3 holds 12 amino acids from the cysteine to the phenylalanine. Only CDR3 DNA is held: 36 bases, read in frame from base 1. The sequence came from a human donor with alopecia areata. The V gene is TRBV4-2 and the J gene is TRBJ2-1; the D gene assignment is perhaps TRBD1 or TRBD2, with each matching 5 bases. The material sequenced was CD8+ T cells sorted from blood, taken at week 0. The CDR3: CASSQGGNEQFF. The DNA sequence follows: TGTGCCAGCAGCCAAGGGGGGAATGAGCAGTTCTTC.